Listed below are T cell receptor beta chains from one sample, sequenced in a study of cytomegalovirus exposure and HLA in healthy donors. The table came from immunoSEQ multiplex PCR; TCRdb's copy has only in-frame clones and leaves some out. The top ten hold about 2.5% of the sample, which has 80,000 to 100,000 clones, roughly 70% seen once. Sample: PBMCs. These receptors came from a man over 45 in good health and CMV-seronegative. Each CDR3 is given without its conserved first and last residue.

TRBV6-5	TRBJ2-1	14	ASSYAGQGVGNEQF
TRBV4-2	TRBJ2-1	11	ASSQDSAGGGF
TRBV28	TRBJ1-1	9	ASSQASEAF
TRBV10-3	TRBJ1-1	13	AISITNRGGTEAF
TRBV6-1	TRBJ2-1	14	ASSDQDRGPYNEQF
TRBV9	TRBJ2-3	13	ASSAAGTSADTQY
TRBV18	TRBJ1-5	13	ASSPGVNSNQPQH
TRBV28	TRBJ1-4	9	ALGATGKLF
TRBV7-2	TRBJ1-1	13	ASSLYGGGNTEAF
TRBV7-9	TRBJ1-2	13	ASSLATGSNYGYT
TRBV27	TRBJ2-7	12	ASNPGILMGEQY